Sequencing of this TCR beta chain was carried out in a study of shared clonotypes between healthy human individuals. Study findings and constraints: A generally larger estimated richness was seen in naive subsets than in memory subsets.

Sequenced by immunoSEQ multiplex PCR; TCRdb stores in-frame clones only, minus some. The data contain approximately 2.5 million clones, 80% to 95% of them singletons. This clone was counted a single time. What it binds is unknown. The CDR3 extends over 14 amino acids. CDR1 is SGHDT and CDR2 is YYEEEE in the germline V gene. The V gene lost 4 bases and the J gene lost 2 bases, with 13 bases spanning the gap. Sequencing was performed on naive CD4+ T cells from PBMCs. Indicated subset: CD45RA+ positively selected. The clonotype originates from a man between 18 and 29 years old in good health. Some clones in this sample may be carry-over from other donors' samples. The V call is TRBV5-6, the J call TRBJ2-7; D not resolved. CDR3 loop: CASSHMRTAYEQYF. The CDR3, as DNA: TGTGCCAGCAGCCACATGAGGACCGCCTACGAGCAGTACTTC.